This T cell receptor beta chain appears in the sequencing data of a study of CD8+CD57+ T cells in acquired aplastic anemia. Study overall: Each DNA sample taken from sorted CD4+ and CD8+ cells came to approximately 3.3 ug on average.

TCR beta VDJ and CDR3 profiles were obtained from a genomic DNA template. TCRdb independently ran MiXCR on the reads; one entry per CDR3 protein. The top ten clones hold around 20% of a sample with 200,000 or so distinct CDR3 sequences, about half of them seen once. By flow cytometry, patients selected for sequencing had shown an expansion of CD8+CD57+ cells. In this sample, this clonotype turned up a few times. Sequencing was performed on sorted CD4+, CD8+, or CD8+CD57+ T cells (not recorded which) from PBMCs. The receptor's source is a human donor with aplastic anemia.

The CDR3 DNA sequence: TGTGCCAGCAGTCCCTTCTTGCCCCGCGGCAGGCACAACTATGGCTACACCTTC. This translates into CASSPFLPRGRHNYGYTF. The rearrangement joins TRBV28 to TRBJ1-2; no clear D. Germline V gene lookup returns CDR1 MDHEN and CDR2 SYDVKM. The V gene lost 5 bases and the J gene lost 2 bases, with 24 bases spanning the gap. The CDR3 sequence is 18 residues long.